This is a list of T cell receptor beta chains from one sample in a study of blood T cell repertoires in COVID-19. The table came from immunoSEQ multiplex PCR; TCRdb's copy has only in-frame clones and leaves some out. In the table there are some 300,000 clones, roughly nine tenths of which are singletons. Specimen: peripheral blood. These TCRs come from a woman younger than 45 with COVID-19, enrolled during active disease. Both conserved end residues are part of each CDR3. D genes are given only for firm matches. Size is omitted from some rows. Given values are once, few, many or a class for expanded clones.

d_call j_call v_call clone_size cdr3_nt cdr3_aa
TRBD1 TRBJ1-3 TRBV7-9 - TGTGCCAGCAGCTTAGACGACAGGGACTCTGGAAACACCATATATTTT CASSLDDRDSGNTIYF
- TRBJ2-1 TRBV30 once TGTGCCTGGAGTGGCGGGGCCTACAATGAGCAGTTCTTC CAWSGGAYNEQFF
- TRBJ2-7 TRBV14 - TGTGCCAGCAGCCAAATCTACGGGGGCGAGCAGTACTTC CASSQIYGGEQYF
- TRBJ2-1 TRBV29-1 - TGCAGCGTGGATAGCGGCCTTGAGCAGTTCTTC CSVDSGLEQFF
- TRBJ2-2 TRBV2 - TGTGCCAGAAGGGACTTCAGGACCGGGGAGCTGTTTTTT CARRDFRTGELFF
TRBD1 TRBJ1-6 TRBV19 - TGTGCCAGCCGACAGGGGGCAAGGTCGAATTCACCCCTCCACTTT CASRQGARSNSPLHF
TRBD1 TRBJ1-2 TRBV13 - TGTGCCAGCAGCGAGACAGGGGATAACGGCTACACCTTC CASSETGDNGYTF
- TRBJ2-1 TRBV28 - TGTGCCAGCAGTACATTTTCCGGGACTCCGAGTGGCGATGAGCAGTTCTTC CASSTFSGTPSGDEQFF
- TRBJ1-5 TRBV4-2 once TGTGCCAGCAGCCAAGATGGAACGGGTTCGCGGCCCCAGCATTTT CASSQDGTGSRPQHF
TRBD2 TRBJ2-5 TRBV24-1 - TGTGCCACGGCCAGGCGGGGGGCCCAAGAGACCCAGTACTTC CATARRGAQETQYF
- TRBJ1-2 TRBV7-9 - TGTGCCAGCAGCTTAGAGAGCGGGGGTCCGGGCTACACCTTC CASSLESGGPGYTF
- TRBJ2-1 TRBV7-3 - TGTGCCAGCAGCTTATGGGGGGACTACAATGAGCAGTTCTTC CASSLWGDYNEQFF
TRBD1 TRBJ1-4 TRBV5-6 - TGTGCCAGCAGCAACCTCCCGGGACAGGGGTTTGAAAAACTGTTTTTT CASSNLPGQGFEKLFF
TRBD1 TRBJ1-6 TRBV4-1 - TGCGCCAGCAGCCAAACTCTTCTTCGACAGGGAACAGGTACGGATTCACCCCTCCACTTT CASSQTLLRQGTGTDSPLHF
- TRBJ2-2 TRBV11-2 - TGTGCCAGCAGCCCCCTCGGAGCGAACACCGGGGAGCTGTTTTTT CASSPLGANTGELFF
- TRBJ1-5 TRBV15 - TGTGCCACCAGCAGAGATATCCCCTTGAATCAGCCCCAGCATTTT CATSRDIPLNQPQHF
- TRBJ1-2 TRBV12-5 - TGTGCTAGTGGTTTGGTACAAGGGGTGCGTGGCTACACCTTC CASGLVQGVRGYTF
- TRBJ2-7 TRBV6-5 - TGTGCCACCTGGACTGAGCGGATCTACGAGCAGTACTTC CATWTERIYEQYF
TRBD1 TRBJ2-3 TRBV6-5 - TGTGCCAGCAGCGGACAGGTACGGGATACGCAGTATTTT CASSGQVRDTQYF
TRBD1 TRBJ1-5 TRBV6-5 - TGTGCCAGCATTCAACCCGGGACAGGATCTACGCCCCAGCATTTT CASIQPGTGSTPQHF
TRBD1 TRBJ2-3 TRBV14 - TGTGCCAGCAGCCCCGGACACAGGGGCGAACACAGATGGACGCAGTATTTT CASSPGHRGEHRWTQYF
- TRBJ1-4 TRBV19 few TGTGTCGTAGTCGGGGCTAATGAAAAACTGTTTTTT CVVVGANEKLFF
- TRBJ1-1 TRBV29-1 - TGCAGCGTTGAACCAGGATTTGGTGGCACTGAAGCTTTCTTT CSVEPGFGGTEAFF
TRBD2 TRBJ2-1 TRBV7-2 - TGTGCCAGCAGCTTTGGCCCTGACGGCGGGGGTGAGTTCTTC CASSFGPDGGGEFF
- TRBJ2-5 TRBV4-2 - TGTGCCAGCAGCCAAGCAGGCTGGGAGACCCAGTACTTC CASSQAGWETQYF
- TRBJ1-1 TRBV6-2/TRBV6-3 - TGTGCCAGCAGTTACTCGAGGCAGTTAAACACTGAAGCTTTCTTT CASSYSRQLNTEAFF
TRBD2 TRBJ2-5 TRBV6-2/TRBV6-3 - TGTGCCAGCAGTTACCCTAGCGGGGGGACAGAGACCCAGTACTTC CASSYPSGGTETQYF
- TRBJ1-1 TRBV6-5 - TGTGCCAGCATTGGACAGATGAACACTGAAGCTTTCTTT CASIGQMNTEAFF
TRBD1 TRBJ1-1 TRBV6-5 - TGTGCCAGCAGTTACGACCGGACAGGGATAAGGACTGAAGCTTTCTTT CASSYDRTGIRTEAFF
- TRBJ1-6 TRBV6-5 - TGTGCCAGCAGTTACGGGCGGGTTAATTCACCCCTCCACTTT CASSYGRVNSPLHF